This T cell receptor beta chain was captured in a study of blood T cell repertoires in COVID-19. Assay: immunoSEQ multiplex PCR; the TCRdb copy retains only in-frame clones and omits some. Altogether roughly 120,000 clones are present, about 92% being singletons, with the ten largest covering roughly 4.5%. Patients from Seattle were sampled longitudinally, starting during active infection. Looked up from germline, CDR1 is SGHAT and CDR2 is FQNNGV. The V gene end was trimmed by 3 bases and the J gene end by 4 bases; junction bases not matched to a gene: 4. This CDR3 has 15 residues. The genes are TRBV11-2 and TRBJ2-2; 8 positions match TRBD1. The sequenced material came from peripheral blood. The source is a man between 60 and 75 years old with COVID-19, enrolled during active disease. The CDR3 nucleotides are TGTGCCAGCAGCTTCGGACAGGGTGGCACCGGGGAGCTGTTTTTT. The encoded protein is CASSFGQGGTGELFF.